This TCR beta chain was recorded in a study of OX40 agonist ivuxolimab in advanced cancers. Study-level information: Hepatocellular carcinoma, melanoma, renal cell or head and neck cancer occurred in dose-escalation patients.

Excluded were patients having autoimmune disease history or systemic immunosuppression. The CDR3 consists of 12 residues. The germline V gene has CDR1 SGHAT and CDR2 FQNNGV. V dropped 1 base and J dropped 4 bases, with 4 bases sitting between them. Produced via immunoSEQ multiplex PCR; TCRdb's table is partial and in-frame only. The sample has about 68,000 clones, around 87% seen once. The source of this sequence is an adult with an advanced solid tumor such as melanoma, head and neck, liver or kidney cancer. The source material was CD4+ or CD8+ T cells sorted from blood, sampled in a trial of the OX40 agonist ivuxolimab. This chain links TRBV11-2 with TRBJ1-2; D not certain. In DNA form, the CDR3 reads TGTGCCAGCAGCTTAGGGGTCTATGGCTACACCTTC. As protein: CASSLGVYGYTF.